Below, one TCR beta chain is given with its context. Per the original data handling: Cell counts per sample came from amplifying reference gene primers. Sequenced by immunoSEQ multiplex PCR; TCRdb stores in-frame clones only, minus some. V, J and clone size are taken as reported in that table, and D and trimming were inferred from the DNA itself. The sample records 350,000 or so clones, approximately 84% being singletons. The CDR3 has 13 residues. Germline V lookup: CDR1 SGHRS, CDR2 YFSETQ. Trimming removed 5 bases from V and 7 bases from J; junction bases left unmatched: 5. These data come from a study of blood T cell repertoires in COVID-19. In the study overall: The United States, Italy and Spain supplied acute and convalescent COVID-19 samples.

Participant-given clinical history determined each cohort assignment. Recovered Cohort 3 donors showed two negative PCRs, clearance, or symptom resolution. V gene TRBV5-1 combines with J gene TRBJ1-4; 7 bases line up with TRBD1. The sequencing input was PBMCs or T cells enriched from blood (not recorded which). This TCR came from a woman in her 30s who had recovered from COVID-19. The CDR3 is CASRAGGGEKLFF. The CDR3 DNA reads as TGCGCCAGCAGAGCAGGGGGAGGTGAAAAACTGTTTTTT.